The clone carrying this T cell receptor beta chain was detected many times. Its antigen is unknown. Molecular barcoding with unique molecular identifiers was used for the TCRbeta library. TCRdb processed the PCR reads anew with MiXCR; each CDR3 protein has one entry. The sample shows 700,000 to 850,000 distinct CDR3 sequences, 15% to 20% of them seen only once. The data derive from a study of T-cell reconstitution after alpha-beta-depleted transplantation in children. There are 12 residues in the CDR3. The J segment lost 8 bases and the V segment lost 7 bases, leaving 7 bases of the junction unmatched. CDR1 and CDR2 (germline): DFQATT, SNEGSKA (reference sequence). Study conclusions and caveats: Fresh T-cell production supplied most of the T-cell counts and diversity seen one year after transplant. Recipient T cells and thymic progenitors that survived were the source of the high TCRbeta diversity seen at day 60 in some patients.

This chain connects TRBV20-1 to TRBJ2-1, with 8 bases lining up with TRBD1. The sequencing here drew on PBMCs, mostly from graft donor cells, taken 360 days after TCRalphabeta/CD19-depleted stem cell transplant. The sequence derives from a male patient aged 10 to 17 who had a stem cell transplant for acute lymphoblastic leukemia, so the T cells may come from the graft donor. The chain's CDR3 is CSVPRGLYEQFF. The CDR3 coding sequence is TGCAGTGTCCCCAGGGGGCTGTATGAGCAGTTCTTC.